These T cell receptor beta chains were read from a single sample in a study of blood T cell repertoires in COVID-19. The assay was immunoSEQ multiplex PCR, and TCRdb's table has in-frame clones only and misses some. This table has under 85,000 clones, roughly four fifths appearing once. The sample was peripheral blood. These receptors were obtained from a human donor in a cohort sampled during active COVID-19. Both conserved end residues are part of each CDR3. The D gene is left open where the match is weak. Not all rows give a size; the values are once, few, many and, for expanded clones, a class.

j_call clone_size d_call cdr3_length v_call cdr3_aa cdr3_nt
TRBJ1-6 - - 12 TRBV27 CASSPRRGPLHF TGTGCCAGCAGCCCCCGCCGGGGGCCCCTCCACTTT
TRBJ1-1 - - 14 TRBV11-2 CASSTTGMNTEAFF TGTGCCAGCAGCACAACAGGCATGAACACTGAAGCTTTCTTT
TRBJ2-1 - - 14 TRBV18 CASSPRDIYNEQFF TGTGCCAGCTCACCTCGGGACATCTACAATGAGCAGTTCTTC
TRBJ2-7 - TRBD2 17 TRBV27 CASSSSLGGGYSYEQYF TGTGCCAGCAGTTCCTCCCTGGGCGGGGGATACTCCTACGAGCAGTACTTC
TRBJ1-2 few - 12 TRBV28 CASSFWGGSYTF TGTGCCAGCAGTTTTTGGGGAGGTAGCTACACCTTC
TRBJ2-7 - TRBD2 13 TRBV28 CASTLAGGDEQYF TGTGCCTCCACCCTAGCGGGGGGTGATGAGCAGTACTTC
TRBJ2-7 - - 13 TRBV7-2 CASSFETPYEQYF TGTGCCAGCAGCTTTGAGACACCATACGAGCAGTACTTC
TRBJ1-5 - - 14 TRBV28 CASARGGSNQPQHF TGTGCCAGCGCGAGAGGCGGAAGCAATCAGCCCCAGCATTTT
TRBJ2-7 few TRBD1 15 TRBV28 CASSTLGQGIYEQYF TGTGCCAGCAGTACCCTGGGACAGGGGATTTACGAGCAGTACTTC
TRBJ1-3 few - 15 TRBV5-1 CASTRRPSSGNTIYF TGCGCCAGCACGCGCAGGCCGAGCTCTGGAAACACCATATATTTT
TRBJ1-2 - - 14 TRBV11-2 CASSLGGRRYGYTF TGTGCCAGCAGCTTGGGGGGGCGTCGGTATGGCTACACCTTC
TRBJ1-6 - - 17 TRBV28 CASSRQEVSSYNSPLHF TGTGCCAGCAGTCGACAGGAGGTGAGCTCCTATAATTCACCCCTCCACTTT
TRBJ2-7 - - 15 TRBV7-2 CASSSLGQGLNEQYF TGTGCCAGCAGCTCCCTGGGGCAGGGGCTCAACGAGCAGTACTTC
TRBJ2-5 - TRBD1 15 TRBV5-4 CASRSGTGAQETQYF TGTGCCAGCAGGTCCGGGACAGGGGCCCAAGAGACCCAGTACTTC
TRBJ2-7 - TRBD1 13 TRBV5-5 CASSATGAYEQYF TGTGCCAGCAGCGCGACAGGGGCCTACGAGCAGTACTTC
TRBJ1-5 few - 15 TRBV18 CASSPPGGRDQPQHF TGTGCCAGCTCACCACCGGGGGGAAGGGATCAGCCCCAGCATTTT